Following are 16 T cell receptor beta chains from one sample sequenced in a study of blood T cell repertoires in COVID-19. Repertoires were generated with immunoSEQ multiplex PCR, while TCRdb's copy carries only in-frame clones and drops some. Among over 110,000 clones, approximately 79% were seen once, and the ten largest hold 3% to 4.5%. Specimen: peripheral blood. The receptors originated from a man in his 60s with acute or convalescent COVID-19.

The chain carries TRBV28 and TRBJ2-7; TRBD2 agrees at 7 bases. Losses at the gene ends were 9 bases for V and 2 bases for J; bases not matched to a gene: 10. The CDR3 has 14 residues. The germline V gene has CDR1 MDHEN and CDR2 SYDVKM. The CDR3 region has the DNA TGTGCCAGTACGAGCGGGACCGCTACCTACGAGCAGTACTTC. It translates to CASTSGTATYEQYF.

The chain has TRBV2 and TRBJ1-2; D perhaps matches TRBD1 (6 bases). Trimming shortened V by 8 bases and J by 4 bases, and 11 bases separated the two germline ends. Per germline, CDR1 SNHLY and CDR2 FYNNEI. The CDR3 length is 12 residues. The CDR3: CASGGALYGYTF. The CDR3 nucleotides read TGTGCCAGCGGGGGGGCCCTCTATGGCTACACCTTC.

This clone was seen a few times. V gene TRBV5-5 combines with J gene TRBJ2-3; 11 bases match TRBD2. With 1 base clipped from V and 6 bases from J, the junction kept 4 bases outside the gene matches. Germline values: CDR1 SGHKS, CDR2 YYEKEE (reference sequence). This CDR3 region has 15 residues. CDR3 protein: CASSLLPSGGDTQYF. CDR3 bases: TGTGCCAGCAGCTTGTTGCCTAGCGGGGGGGATACGCAGTATTTT.

This clone was recorded once. One end of the junction fails to match germline, which may point to a read error. This chain's CDR3 is CASSLFTQGAFPNF. Written as DNA, the CDR3 is TGTGCCAGCAGTTTATTCACACAGGGGGCATTCCCAAACTTC. J is TRBJ2-7 and V is TRBV28; 9 bases agree with TRBD1. Per germline, CDR1 MDHEN and CDR2 SYDVKM. The length of the CDR3 is 14 residues.

The chain carries TRBV4-1 and TRBJ2-3; 8 bases line up with TRBD2. V gave up 1 base and J gave up 8 bases; unmatched junction bases: 14. The CDR3 contains 17 residues. Germline V lookup: CDR1 MGHRA, CDR2 YSYEKL. CDR3 DNA: TGCGCCAGCAGCCAAGTTTGGGGGCCGGGAGGGCCGGGTACGCAGTATTTT. It encodes CASSQVWGPGGPGTQYF.

This chain joins TRBV6-5 and TRBJ2-7; TRBD2 matches at 7 bases. V dropped 5 bases and J dropped 2; count of bases not matched to a gene: 9. This CDR3 has 15 residues. Germline V CDR1 and CDR2: MNHEY, SVGAGI. The chain's CDR3 is CASSPSRGVAYEQYF. DNA of the CDR3: TGTGCCAGCAGTCCGTCACGGGGGGTTGCCTACGAGCAGTACTTC.

This clone was counted a few times. The genes are TRBV28 and TRBJ1-5; D ambiguous. This CDR3 region has 14 residues. Trimming left V 7 bases short and J 2 bases short, with 12 bases between. Per germline, CDR1 MDHEN and CDR2 SYDVKM. The CDR3: CASKPGNGNQPQHF. CDR3 nucleotides: TGTGCCAGCAAACCGGGGAATGGCAATCAGCCCCAGCATTTT.

This clone was observed a single time. This chain connects TRBV4-1 to TRBJ1-5; perhaps TRBD1 as D (5 bases). Germline V gene data show CDR1 as MGHRA and CDR2 as YSYEKL. The CDR3 contains 17 residues. V dropped 0 bases and J dropped 4 bases, with 16 bases sitting between them. CDR3 protein: CASSQDFGGSGNQPQHF. The CDR3 DNA follows: TGCGCCAGCAGCCAAGATTTCGGGGGGTCGGGGAATCAGCCCCAGCATTTT.

V is TRBV4-2 and J is TRBJ2-7, with D uncertain. V was cut by 0 bases and J by 2 bases, with 11 bases left in between. From germline, CDR1 is LGHNA and CDR2 YNFKEQ. The CDR3 has 15 amino acids. The CDR3 DNA is TGTGCCAGCAGCCAAGATCCGTTCAGCGCCTACGAGCAGTACTTC. Its translation: CASSQDPFSAYEQYF.

The genes are TRBV28 and TRBJ2-7, with 9 bases lining up with TRBD2. CDR3 length equals 15 residues. Trimming at V came to 2 bases and at J to 2 bases, leaving 4 bases not matched to a gene. Germline V gene lookup returns CDR1 MDHEN and CDR2 SYDVKM. The CDR3 is CASSLGLAGTYEQYF. In nucleotides, the CDR3 is TGTGCCAGCAGTTTAGGGCTAGCGGGGACCTACGAGCAGTACTTC.

The chain uses TRBV7-9 and TRBJ1-5; D possibly corresponds to TRBD1 (5 bases). The CDR3 sequence is 14 residues long. Germline-derived CDR1 and CDR2 are SEHNR and FQNEAQ (reference sequence). V was cut by 5 bases and J by 5 bases, with 13 bases left in between. The CDR3 DNA is TGTGCCAGCAGCGCGGGGGACGAGTATCAGCCCCAGCATTTT. Its translation is CASSAGDEYQPQHF.

The rearrangement uses TRBV28 and TRBJ1-2; D call uncertain. This CDR3 comprises 12 residues. Per the germline V gene, CDR1 is MDHEN and CDR2 is SYDVKM. Trimming removed 6 bases at V and 4 bases at J, with 9 bases between. CDR3 in amino acids: CASRPQVYGYTF. CDR3 bases: TGTGCCAGCAGACCCCAGGTCTATGGCTACACCTTC.

CDR3 amino acids: CASKPQAAYNEQFF. Written as DNA, the CDR3 is TGTGCCAGCAAACCTCAAGCGGCCTACAATGAGCAGTTCTTC. The J gene is TRBJ2-1, the V gene TRBV5-4, with D tentatively TRBD2 (5 bases). The CDR3 totals 14 residues. The V gene lost 6 bases and the J gene lost 2 bases, with 12 bases spanning the gap. CDR1 is SGHNT and CDR2 is YYREEE in the germline V gene (reference sequence).

CDR3 DNA: TGTGCCAGCAGTACCGGGACAGTGGGGACAGGCTCAAAACTGTTTTTT. It codes for CASSTGTVGTGSKLFF. V is TRBV28 and J is TRBJ1-4; 8 bases match TRBD1. The CDR3 is made up of 16 amino acids. Per germline, CDR1 MDHEN and CDR2 SYDVKM. V lost 5 bases and J lost 10; bases outside the gene matches: 15.

As DNA, the CDR3 is TGTGCCAGCAGTTCCTCGCGGGGATTAGCTGGCTACACCTTC. Protein sequence: CASSSSRGLAGYTF. The chain recombines TRBV6-5 with TRBJ1-2; D uncertain. The CDR3 totals 14 residues. Trimming removed 4 bases from V and 7 bases from J, with 16 bases in between. CDR1 and CDR2 from the germline V gene are MNHEY and SVGAGI.

The chain uses TRBV4-2 and TRBJ1-1; 8 nucleotides line up with TRBD1. CDR1 is LGHNA and CDR2 is YNFKEQ in the germline V gene. The ends lost 10 bases at V and 0 bases at J; junction bases unmatched: 7. The CDR3 covers 14 residues. CDR3: CATGQGQMNTEAFF. Here the CDR3 DNA reads TGTGCCACCGGACAGGGCCAGATGAACACTGAAGCTTTCTTT.